The 27 T cell receptor beta chains below all came from one sample that was sequenced in a study of blood T cell repertoires in COVID-19. TCRdb's table, derived via immunoSEQ multiplex PCR, lists solely in-frame clones and lacks some. The sample gives 85,000 to 130,000 clones, approximately 80% of which show up once; approximately 26% is in the top ten. The sequenced sample was peripheral blood. The receptors derive from a man in his sixties with acute or convalescent COVID-19.

The genes are TRBV3-1 (or the pseudogene TRBV3-2) and TRBJ1-6, with D perhaps matching TRBD1 (5 bases). Germline V gene lookup returns CDR1 LGHDT and CDR2 YNNKEL (reference sequence). The CDR3 extends over 15 amino acids. Trimming left V 5 bases short and J 7 bases short, with 15 bases between. CDR3 sequence: CASSSAGGNNSPLHF. The CDR3 DNA is TGTGCCAGCAGCTCCGCGGGGGGAAACAATTCACCCCTCCACTTT.

The chain is built from TRBV18 and TRBJ1-1; maybe TRBD1 (5 bases). Per germline, CDR1 KGHSH and CDR2 LQKENI. CDR3 length: 14 amino acids. Trimming shortened V by 4 bases and J by 0 bases, and 9 bases separated the two germline ends. The CDR3 nucleotides are TGTGCCAGCTCACAGACAGTGATGAACACTGAAGCTTTCTTT. Translated, it gives CASSQTVMNTEAFF.

This chain uses TRBV5-1 with TRBJ1-1; D is possibly TRBD1 (6 bases). Trimming took 4 bases from V and 7 from J, leaving 14 bases between them. The CDR3 sequence is 13 residues long. Germline V lookup: CDR1 SGHRS, CDR2 YFSETQ. DNA for the CDR3: TGCGCCAGCAGCCAGCCCGGGACATATGAAGCTTTCTTT. As protein: CASSQPGTYEAFF. Based on the CDR3 plus reference TRBV5-1 and TRBJ1-1, the full variable domain is KAGVTQTPRYLIKTRGQQVTLSCSPISGHRSVSWYQQTPGQGLQFLFEYFSETQRNKGNFPGRFSGRQFSNSRSEMNVSTLELGDSALYLCASSQPGTYEAFFGQGTRLTVV.

This clone was detected only a few times. The chain employs TRBV20-1 and TRBJ1-1, with D unresolved. The CDR3 loop spans 15 amino acids. Germline V gene sequence: CDR1 DFQATT, CDR2 SNEGSKA (reference sequence). Trimming pared 3 bases from V and 5 bases from J, leaving 19 bases between. CDR3 bases: TGCAGTGCTAGTCCAGCCACGGGGATTTTAACTGAAGCTTTCTTT. Protein: CSASPATGILTEAFF.

This sequence joins TRBV5-1 and TRBJ2-6, with TRBD1 matching over 8 bases. V shed 0 bases, J shed 0 bases, and the junction held 5 bases outside the gene matches. Germline V gives CDR1 SGHRS, CDR2 YFSETQ. The CDR3 consists of 18 residues. CDR3 sequence: CASSLGQGILSGANVLTF. As DNA, the CDR3 is TGCGCCAGCAGCTTGGGACAGGGGATCCTCTCTGGGGCCAACGTCCTGACTTTC.

The chain joins TRBV7-6 to TRBJ1-6; perhaps TRBD1 as D (6 bases). Germline CDR1 and CDR2: SGHVS and FNYEAQ. This CDR3 has 17 residues. The V end lost 1 base, the J end lost 3 bases, and 13 bases lay between the germline ends. The CDR3 sequence: CASSLGQNRDYNSPLHF. In DNA form, the CDR3 reads TGTGCCAGCAGCTTAGGCCAAAACAGGGACTATAATTCACCCCTCCACTTT.

This chain connects TRBV12-5 to TRBJ1-1; no firm D call. This CDR3 contains 16 residues. The germline V gene has CDR1 LGHNT and CDR2 FRNRAP. Trimming left V 2 bases short and J 4 bases short, with 17 bases between. Here the CDR3 DNA reads TGTGCTAGTGGTTTGTCAAACCGTGCGGGTGGCACTGAAGCTTTCTTT. Its protein product is CASGLSNRAGGTEAFF.

The chain combines TRBV11-2 with TRBJ2-1; TRBD2 matches at 8 bases. Germline trimming cut 0 bases from V and 4 bases from J; bases unmatched to any gene: 8. The germline gives CDR1 SGHAT, CDR2 FQNNGV. The CDR3 has 17 amino acids. The CDR3: CASSLDALAGRYNEQFF. The CDR3 nucleotides are TGTGCCAGCAGCTTAGACGCGCTAGCGGGCCGATACAATGAGCAGTTCTTC. Full variable domain (rest looked up from reference TRBV11-2 and TRBJ2-1): EAGVAQSPRYKIIEKRQSVAFWCNPISGHATLYWYQQILGQGPKLLIQFQNNGVVDDSQLPKDRFSAERLKGVDSTLKIQPAKLEDSAVYLCASSLDALAGRYNEQFFGPGTRLTVL.

This chain connects TRBV18 to TRBJ1-1, with no clear D. Trimming stripped 0 bases from V and 7 bases from J, with 6 bases between. The germline V gene has CDR1 KGHSH and CDR2 LQKENI. This CDR3 region has 12 residues. The CDR3 region is CASSPPTSEAFF. The CDR3 bases are TGTGCCAGCTCACCACCAACCAGTGAAGCTTTCTTT.

This clone has just one count. V and J are TRBV27 and TRBJ2-2; D gene ambiguous. The CDR3 runs to 12 residues. In germline, CDR1 is MNHEY, CDR2 SMNVEV (reference sequence). The germline V and J ends were trimmed by 2 bases and 5 bases, with 3 bases remaining between them. The CDR3 sequence is CASSLPTGELFF. The CDR3, as DNA: TGTGCCAGCAGTTTACCGACCGGGGAGCTGTTTTTT.

CDR3 in amino acids: CASSLSNEQFF. The DNA of the CDR3 is TGTGCCAGCAGCTTATCAAATGAGCAGTTCTTC. The chain carries TRBV7-8 and TRBJ2-1; D is ambiguous. Germline V gene data show CDR1 as SGHVS and CDR2 as FQNEAQ. The CDR3 loop spans 11 amino acids. The ends were cut back, 2 bases at V and 7 bases at J, with 3 bases in the middle. Using reference TRBV7-8 and TRBJ2-1 for the parts outside the CDR3, the full variable domain is GAGVSQSPRYKVAKRGQDVALRCDPISGHVSLFWYQQALGQGPEFLTYFQNEAQLDKSGLPSDRFFAERPEGSVSTLKIQRTQQEDSAVYLCASSLSNEQFFGPGTRLTVL.

The chain employs TRBV5-1 and TRBJ2-5; 11 bases are shared with TRBD1. Germline V gene data show CDR1 as SGHRS and CDR2 as YFSETQ. The CDR3 is 14 amino acids. The trim removed 7 bases at V and 4 bases at J, leaving 6 bases unmatched. CDR3 nucleotides: TGCGCCAGCTGCCGGGGACAGGGGGTAGAGACCCAGTACTTC. This translates into CASCRGQGVETQYF.

This chain joins TRBV13 and TRBJ2-5; D perhaps matches TRBD2 (6 bases). CDR3 length: 15 amino acids. Per the germline V gene, CDR1 is PRHDT and CDR2 is FYEKMQ (reference sequence). V lost 3 bases to trimming and J lost 2 bases, with 13 bases between them. This CDR3 reads CASSFFGGEQETQYF. The CDR3 DNA reads as TGTGCCAGCAGCTTTTTCGGCGGGGAGCAAGAGACCCAGTACTTC.

The V gene is TRBV5-1, the J gene TRBJ2-3; 8 positions agree with TRBD2. The CDR3 length is 15 residues. The germline CDR1 and CDR2 sequences are SGHRS and YFSETQ. With 0 bases clipped from V and 4 bases from J, the junction kept 4 bases outside the gene matches. The CDR3 here is CASSLEIAGPDTQYF. Written as DNA, the CDR3 is TGCGCCAGCAGCTTGGAAATAGCGGGACCAGATACGCAGTATTTT.

The gene calls are TRBV6-5 and TRBJ2-7; maybe TRBD2 (6 bases). Germline lookup yields CDR1 MNHEY and CDR2 SVGAGI. The length of the CDR3 is 14 residues. The V end lost 6 bases, the J end lost 1 base, and 13 bases lay between the germline ends. CDR3 sequence reads: CASRGGGPSYEQYV. CDR3 coding DNA: TGTGCCAGCAGGGGGGGTGGGCCGTCCTACGAGCAGTACGTC.

The chain couples TRBV19 to TRBJ2-1; 8 bases are a match to TRBD2. The germline V gene has CDR1 LNHDA and CDR2 SQIVND (reference sequence). J gave up 9 bases and V 7 bases, and 17 bases lay outside the gene matches. The CDR3 consists of 16 residues. The CDR3 DNA follows: TGTGCCAGTAAGCAGGGTAGCGGGGAACCTACGGGTGAGCAGTTCTTC. This translates into CASKQGSGEPTGEQFF.

The CDR3 sequence: CASSLESQDGGYTF. The CDR3 DNA is TGCGCCAGCAGCTTGGAAAGCCAGGATGGCGGCTACACCTTC. V is TRBV5-1 and J is TRBJ1-2; D is ambiguous. Germline lookup yields CDR1 SGHRS and CDR2 YFSETQ. Trimming took off 0 bases at V and 8 bases at J, with 14 bases between the two ends. CDR3 length equals 14 residues.

This clone was counted a few times. The chain uses TRBV6-5 and TRBJ1-1; 8 bases line up with TRBD1. CDR1 is MNHEY, CDR2 SVGAGI, per germline. V lost 6 bases and J lost 4; bases outside the gene matches: 7. This CDR3 comprises 14 residues. The DNA for the CDR3 is TGTGCCAGCAGACAGGGGGGTGGTGGCACTGAAGCTTTCTTT. It encodes CASRQGGGGTEAFF.

The rearrangement joins TRBV4-1 to TRBJ2-2; the match to TRBD2 covers 10 bases. Germline CDR1 is MGHRA and CDR2 is YSYEKL. The CDR3 spans 20 residues. Losses at the gene ends were 2 bases for V and 6 bases for J; bases not matched to a gene: 18. The CDR3, as DNA: TGCGCCAGCAGCCAATCTAGCCGGACGAATCTAGCGGGAGCTGCCGGGGAGCTGTTTTTT. As protein: CASSQSSRTNLAGAAGELFF.

The genes are TRBV3-1 (or the pseudogene TRBV3-2) and TRBJ2-5; 11 bases map to TRBD1. This CDR3 contains 14 residues. Germline V gives CDR1 LGHDT, CDR2 YNNKEL (reference sequence). The V and J ends lost 8 bases and 5 bases, in that order; junction bases with no gene match: 7. Here the CDR3 DNA reads TGTGCCAGCGCCTCCCGGGACAGGGGGGAGACCCAGTACTTC. Amino acid sequence: CASASRDRGETQYF.

The chain employs TRBV6-2 or TRBV6-3 and TRBJ2-1; 8 nucleotides line up with TRBD2. Per germline, CDR1 MNHEY and CDR2 SVGEGT. V lost 6 bases to trimming and J lost 9 bases; unmatched junction nucleotides: 7. The CDR3 is made up of 13 amino acids. This CDR3 reads CASSVMAGGEQFF. The CDR3, as DNA: TGTGCCAGCAGCGTAATGGCGGGAGGTGAGCAGTTCTTC.

V is TRBV15 and J is TRBJ2-7; TRBD2 is a possible D gene (6 bases). The CDR3 extends over 14 amino acids. Germline V gene lookup returns CDR1 LNHNV and CDR2 YYDKDF (reference sequence). V lost 3 bases and J 0 bases, leaving 9 bases between the germline ends. DNA of the CDR3: TGTGCCACCAGCAGGGACTACAGCTCCTACGAGCAGTACTTC. It is translated as CATSRDYSSYEQYF.

The genes are TRBV25-1 and TRBJ1-1, with D unclear. Germline loops: CDR1 MGHDK, CDR2 SYGVNS. V lost 4 bases to trimming and J lost 1 base, with 7 bases between them. The CDR3 is 13 residues long. The CDR3 bases are TGTGCCAGCAGTGCCCGGGGGAACACTGAAGCTTTCTTT. Its translation is CASSARGNTEAFF. Supplemented by reference TRBV25-1 and TRBJ1-1, the full variable domain reads EADIYQTPRYLVIGTGKKITLECSQTMGHDKMYWYQQDPGMELHLIHYSYGVNSTEKGDLSSESTVSRIRTEHFPLTLESARPSHTSQYLCASSARGNTEAFFGQGTRLTVV.

The rearrangement links TRBV6-5 to TRBJ1-6, with D perhaps TRBD1 (6 bases). CDR1 MNHEY and CDR2 SVGAGI come from the germline V gene. The length of the CDR3 is 15 residues. The V end lost 0 bases, the J end lost 6 bases, and 9 bases lay between the germline ends. This chain's CDR3 is CASSYSWGRNSPLHF. The CDR3 bases are TGTGCCAGCAGTTACTCATGGGGGCGTAATTCACCCCTCCACTTT.

V gene TRBV7-6 combines with J gene TRBJ2-2; TRBD2 aligns across 7 bases. CDR3 length: 15 residues. The germline V gene encodes CDR1 SGHVS and CDR2 FNYEAQ. V gave up 0 bases and J gave up 8 bases; unmatched junction bases: 6. In DNA form, the CDR3 reads TGTGCCAGCAGCTTAGCAGGGGAGGGCCTTGGGGAGCTGTTTTTT. Translating gives CASSLAGEGLGELFF.

The V and J genes are TRBV28 and TRBJ2-2; possible D gene TRBD2, 5 bases. The CDR3 is 16 amino acids. Trimming took off 6 bases at V and 7 bases at J, with 21 bases between the two ends. Germline V gene sequence: CDR1 MDHEN, CDR2 SYDVKM. The DNA of the CDR3 is TGTGCCAGCAGCCCACCCCCCGGACTCCGAGGCGGGGAGCTGTTTTTT. Translated, it gives CASSPPPGLRGGELFF.

This clone showed up just once. This chain joins TRBV27 and TRBJ1-2; TRBD1 aligns across 9 bases. The CDR3 runs 15 residues. Germline CDR1 reads MNHEY; CDR2 reads SMNVEV (reference sequence). V lost 5 bases and J lost 7; bases outside the gene matches: 11. The CDR3 here is CASSPAGTGRLGYTF. CDR3 bases: TGTGCCAGCAGTCCTGCAGGGACAGGGCGTCTTGGCTACACCTTC.